The next 13 T cell receptor beta chains were all read from a single sample in a study of blood T cells in healthy people across ages. Then a second PCR, running roughly 7 to 11 cycles, was carried out with a sample-barcoded 5' primer and a J-beta primer mix. TCRdb re-called the 5' RACE reads with MiXCR, one entry per CDR3 protein. The repertoire consists of just over 1 million distinct CDR3 sequences, with over 35% occurring once and the leading ten covering about 19%. Material: blood. All receptors come from a woman aged 60 to 75 in good health.

This clonotype has just one count. The J gene is TRBJ2-1, the V gene TRBV20-1, with 9 bases aligning to TRBD2. Germline V lookup: CDR1 DFQATT, CDR2 SNEGSKA (reference sequence). V gave up 0 bases and J gave up 4 bases; unmatched junction bases: 13. The CDR3 runs to 18 residues. CDR3 in DNA: TGCAGTGCTAGAGACGTTGCGGGAGGGCCGGCAGGGTACAATGAGCAGTTCTTC. Its protein product is CSARDVAGGPAGYNEQFF.

The DNA for the CDR3 is TGCAGTGCTAGAGATCCGGATACGCAGTATTTT. This sequence encodes CSARDPDTQYF. This rearrangement joins TRBV20-1 to TRBJ2-3; D not resolved. The germline V gene encodes CDR1 DFQATT and CDR2 SNEGSKA (reference sequence). This CDR3 is built from 11 residues. Between the trimmed V and J ends, which lost 0 bases and 6 bases, there was a span of 4 bases.

A word on this clonotype: Just one base apart from a much larger clone, this may be a read error. The chain combines TRBV29-1 with TRBJ2-6, with a possible D match to TRBD1 (6 bases). The V end was cut by 4 bases, the J end by 4 bases, with 11 bases between. Germline assignment: CDR1 SQVTM and CDR2 ANQGSEA. The CDR3 loop spans 14 amino acids. The CDR3 reads CSVVAGAGANVLTF. The CDR3 DNA reads as TGCAGCGTTGTTGCAGGGGCCGGGGCCAACGTCCTGACTTTC.

This chain connects TRBV3-1 to TRBJ2-5; D possibly corresponds to TRBD2 (6 bases). Germline CDR1 is LGHDT and CDR2 is YNNKEL (reference sequence). V shed 2 bases and J shed 3 bases, with 16 bases lying between them. The length of the CDR3 is 16 residues. The CDR3 is CASSQRSGTGKETQYF. The CDR3 nucleotides are TGTGCCAGCAGCCAACGCTCCGGGACTGGCAAAGAGACCCAGTACTTC.

The chain joins TRBV11-2 to TRBJ1-1; D perhaps matches TRBD1 (6 bases). The CDR3 runs 15 residues. Germline-derived CDR1 and CDR2 are SGHAT and FQNNGV. Between the trimmed V and J ends, which lost 5 bases and 2 bases, there was a span of 15 bases. The CDR3 spells CASSIPGTYNTEAFF. Written as DNA, the CDR3 is TGTGCCAGCAGCATCCCCGGGACATACAACACTGAAGCTTTCTTT.

This clonotype was detected many times. The chain recombines TRBV4-2 with TRBJ1-5, with 7 bases fitting TRBD1. After removal of 4 bases from V and 7 bases from J, the junction contained 7 bases not matched to a gene. CDR1 LGHNA and CDR2 YNFKEQ come from the germline V gene. This CDR3 has 14 amino acids. CDR3 region: CASSRDRQGQPQHF. The CDR3 DNA sequence: TGTGCCAGCAGCCGGGACAGACAGGGACAGCCCCAGCATTTT.

The chain joins TRBV13 to TRBJ2-7, with 9 bases aligning to TRBD1. Germline lookup yields CDR1 PRHDT and CDR2 FYEKMQ (reference sequence). V shed 4 bases and J 5 bases; nucleotides not matched to a gene: 12. The CDR3 runs to 16 residues. The CDR3 DNA reads TGTGCCAGCAGCTCGGACTCGGGGACAGGGTTCGACGAGCAGTACTTC. It yields the protein CASSSDSGTGFDEQYF.

The chain uses TRBV12-3 or TRBV12-4 and TRBJ2-1, with 8 bases aligning to TRBD2. The CDR3 has 15 residues. Trimming took 10 bases from V and 4 from J; bases not matched to a gene: 12. For the CDR3, the DNA is TGTGCCACCCAGGGAACCGGGACTAGTTACAATGAGCAGTTCTTC. Translating it yields CATQGTGTSYNEQFF.

The chain joins TRBV20-1 to TRBJ2-5; the match to TRBD1 covers 8 bases. CDR3 length: 13 residues. V shed 6 bases, J shed 5 bases, and the junction held 8 bases outside the gene matches. Per germline, CDR1 DFQATT and CDR2 SNEGSKA (reference sequence). CDR3 region: CSARQGQGETQYF. CDR3 DNA sequence: TGCAGTGCCAGACAGGGGCAGGGTGAGACCCAGTACTTC.

The V call is TRBV27, the J call TRBJ2-3; tentatively, D is TRBD2 (6 bases). Germline values: CDR1 MNHEY, CDR2 SMNVEV (reference sequence). This CDR3 contains 14 residues. The V end was cut by 3 bases, the J end by 4 bases, with 11 bases between. Here the CDR3 reads CASSFGGGADTQYF. The CDR3 DNA reads as TGTGCCAGCAGTTTTGGGGGAGGCGCAGATACGCAGTATTTT.

This chain links TRBV3-1 with TRBJ2-4; the D gene is possibly TRBD1 (5 bases). The germline gives CDR1 LGHDT, CDR2 YNNKEL (reference sequence). This CDR3 comprises 15 residues. The ends were cut back, 5 bases at V and 0 bases at J, with 11 bases in the middle. DNA of the CDR3: TGTGCCAGCAGCTCGAGGACATTAGCCAAAAACATTCAGTACTTC. Translating it yields CASSSRTLAKNIQYF.

This chain links TRBV20-1 with TRBJ1-5, with unresolved D. Trimming pared 5 bases from V and 0 bases from J, leaving 17 bases between. Per the germline V gene, CDR1 is DFQATT and CDR2 is SNEGSKA (reference sequence). This CDR3 is 16 amino acids long. This CDR3 reads CSASDSGQYSNQPQHF. The DNA for the CDR3 is TGCAGTGCTTCCGACTCCGGGCAATATAGCAATCAGCCCCAGCATTTT.

This clonotype has only a few counts. V usage is TRBV7-9 and J usage is TRBJ2-1, with D unclear. The V gene's germline CDR1 is SEHNR and CDR2 FQNEAQ (reference sequence). The V end was cut by 8 bases, the J end by 6 bases, with 5 bases between. This CDR3 has 10 amino acids. The CDR3 DNA is TGTGCCAGCGGAACCAATGAGCAGTTCTTC. It translates to CASGTNEQFF.